These 12 T cell receptor beta chains share one sample of origin, sequenced in a study of regulatory T cells in long-lasting Graves disease. Time point denoted: persistent/refractory GD, antithyroid drugs over 5 years with positive TRAb. RNA extracted from PBMCs served as the sequencing template. Assembly of TCR beta libraries relied on iRepertoire HTBI primers together with Arm-PCR of CDR3 regions. MiXCR, applied by TCRdb to the multiplex PCR reads, yields one record per CDR3 protein. The sample includes 300,000 to 350,000 distinct CDR3 sequences, 15% to 20% of them seen just once. The sample consisted of peripheral blood mononuclear cells (PBMCs), taken when the disease was refractory, from a patient treated with antithyroid drugs. The receptors stem from a female donor with Graves disease.

The chain has TRBV28 and TRBJ1-6; D uncertain. V lost 7 bases to trimming and J lost 0 bases, with 10 bases between them. The CDR3 has 15 residues. Germline V gene data show CDR1 as MDHEN and CDR2 as SYDVKM. The CDR3 coding sequence is TGTGCCAGCATGGAGGCCAGCTCCTATAATTCACCCCTCCACTTT. This gives the protein CASMEASSYNSPLHF.

The V and J genes are TRBV18 and TRBJ1-3; maybe TRBD1 (5 bases). V was clipped by 1 base and J by 5 bases, with 12 bases between them. From germline, CDR1 is KGHSH and CDR2 LQKENI. CDR3 length: 15 residues. The DNA for the CDR3 is TGTGCCAGCTCACCACGGGTGGGGGACCGAAACACCATATATTTT. Translation gives CASSPRVGDRNTIYF.

In its sample, this clonotype was seen once. CDR3 nucleotide sequence: TGTGCCAGCAGCCCCAAATCCGCCGGGCCCTACTATGGCTACACCTTC. Residues: CASSPKSAGPYYGYTF. The V gene is TRBV5-4, the J gene TRBJ1-2; D uncertain. From germline, CDR1 is SGHNT and CDR2 YYREEE (reference sequence). This CDR3 comprises 16 residues. Trimming stripped 4 bases from V and 3 bases from J, with 19 bases between.

This clonotype was detected many times. CDR3 nucleotides: TGTGCCAGCAGCTTGGAGGGCTCCACCTACGAGCAGTACTTC. It codes for CASSLEGSTYEQYF. V and J are TRBV7-2 and TRBJ2-7, with D possibly matching TRBD2 (6 bases). V was trimmed by 3 bases and J by 2 bases, leaving 11 bases between them. CDR1 and CDR2 (germline): SGHTA, FQGNSA. The CDR3 contains 14 residues.

This clonotype appeared a few times. The CDR3 region has the DNA TGCGCCAGCAGCTTGCAGGGGATACGGCAAGAGACCCAGTACTTC. It specifies CASSLQGIRQETQYF. J is TRBJ2-5 and V is TRBV5-1, with TRBD1 as a possible D gene (6 bases). V lost 1 base and J lost 2, with 12 bases in between. CDR3 length: 15 residues. Germline assignment: CDR1 SGHRS and CDR2 YFSETQ.

This clonotype occurred a few times. This chain links TRBV6-2 or TRBV6-3 with TRBJ2-2, with 10 bases identical to TRBD2. V was clipped by 10 bases and J by 5 bases; unmatched bases: 13. The CDR3 totals 16 residues. The V gene's germline CDR1 is MNHEY and CDR2 SVGEGT. Here the CDR3 reads CATKRERGGLTGELFF. As DNA, the CDR3 is TGTGCCACCAAGAGAGAGCGGGGGGGCCTGACCGGGGAGCTGTTTTTT.

This clonotype was seen at least ten times. V and J are TRBV4-1 and TRBJ2-5; TRBD1 might be the D (6 bases). CDR3 length: 17 amino acids. Trimming left V 5 bases short and J 1 base short, with 20 bases between. CDR1 and CDR2 from the germline V gene are MGHRA and YSYEKL. The DNA of the CDR3 is TGCGCCAGCAGCGTCACCCAGCGATACAGGGCCCAAGAGACCCAGTACTTC. Its protein product is CASSVTQRYRAQETQYF.

This clonotype came up a few times. The genes are TRBV27 and TRBJ2-1, with 13 bases lining up with TRBD2. The CDR3 length is 15 residues. Trimming cost V 6 bases and J 7 bases; bases outside gene matches: 6. Germline loops: CDR1 MNHEY, CDR2 SMNVEV (reference sequence). The CDR3 sequence: CASSFPGLAGNEQFF. The CDR3 DNA follows: TGTGCCAGCAGCTTCCCGGGACTAGCGGGGAATGAGCAGTTCTTC.

Many counts were recorded for this clonotype. V usage is TRBV12-3 or TRBV12-4 and J usage is TRBJ1-2, with D possibly being TRBD1 (5 bases). Trimming took 3 bases from V and 8 from J, leaving 16 bases between them. The CDR3 totals 14 residues. The DNA for the CDR3 is TGTGCCAGCAGTTTTGGCACAGGTCCGTGGGGCTACACCTTC. Protein sequence: CASSFGTGPWGYTF.

The V and J genes are TRBV4-3 and TRBJ1-5; D unresolved. Germline lookup yields CDR1 LGHNA and CDR2 YSLEER. The CDR3 has 19 residues. The V and J ends lost 2 bases and 5 bases respectively, with 25 bases between them. Here the CDR3 reads CASSQCPLSSGEADQPQHF. In DNA, the CDR3 is TGCGCCAGCAGCCAATGCCCTTTGTCCTCCGGGGAAGCGGATCAGCCCCAGCATTTT.

V gene TRBV7-2 combines with J gene TRBJ1-1; D not resolved. Germline V gives CDR1 SGHTA, CDR2 FQGNSA. The CDR3 is 16 residues long. V was pared by 9 bases and J by 0 bases, with 20 bases between. CDR3: CASLNHGSNVNTEAFF. The CDR3 nucleotides are TGTGCCAGTCTGAATCACGGGAGCAACGTGAACACTGAAGCTTTCTTT.

As for this clonotype: A much larger clone sits a single nucleotide away, making a read error possible. The rearrangement links TRBV7-2 to TRBJ1-6; maybe TRBD1 (6 bases). Trimming pared 3 bases from V and 11 bases from J, leaving 17 bases between. CDR1 is SGHTA, CDR2 FQGNSA, per germline. The CDR3 has 15 amino acids. CDR3 DNA sequence: TGTGCCAGCAGCTTTTTCCCAGGGACATTGGCACCCCTCCACTTT. Its protein is CASSFFPGTLAPLHF.